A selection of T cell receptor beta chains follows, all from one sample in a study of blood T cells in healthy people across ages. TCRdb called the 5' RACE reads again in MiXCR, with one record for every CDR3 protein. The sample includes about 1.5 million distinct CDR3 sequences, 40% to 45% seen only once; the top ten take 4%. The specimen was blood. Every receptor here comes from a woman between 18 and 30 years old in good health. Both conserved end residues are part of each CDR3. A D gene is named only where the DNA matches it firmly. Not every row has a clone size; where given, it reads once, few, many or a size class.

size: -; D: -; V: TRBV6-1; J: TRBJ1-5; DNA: TGTGCCAGCAGTGAATATCCCGGGGGCAATCAGCCCCAGCATTTT; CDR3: CASSEYPGGNQPQHF
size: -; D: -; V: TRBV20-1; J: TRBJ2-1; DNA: TGCAGTGCTGGTACCCGGGACTTCAGCTACAATGAGCAGTTCTTC; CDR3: CSAGTRDFSYNEQFF
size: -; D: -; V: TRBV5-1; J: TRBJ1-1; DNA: TGCGCCAGCAGCTGGGGCCTCCTCAGGAACACTGAAGCTTTCTTT; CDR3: CASSWGLLRNTEAFF
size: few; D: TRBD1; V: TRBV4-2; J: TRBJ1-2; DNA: TGTGCCAGCAGCCAACGAGGGATCAGGGGACAGGGGGTTTATGGCTACACCTTC; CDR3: CASSQRGIRGQGVYGYTF
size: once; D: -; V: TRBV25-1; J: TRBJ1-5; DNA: TGTGCCAGCAGCCAGGGTTCGGGAGTGGGACAGCCCCAGCATTTT; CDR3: CASSQGSGVGQPQHF
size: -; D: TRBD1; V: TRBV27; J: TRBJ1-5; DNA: TGTGCCAGCAGGAGACAGGGAACGGGACAGCCCCAGCATTTT; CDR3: CASRRQGTGQPQHF
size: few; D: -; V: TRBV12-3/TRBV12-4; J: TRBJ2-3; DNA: TGTGCCAGCAGACACCGGGCTGGCGCTAGCACAGATACGCAGTATTTT; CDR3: CASRHRAGASTDTQYF
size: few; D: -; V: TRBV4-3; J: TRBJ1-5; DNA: TGCGCCAGCAGCAACAGGGTCGGGAATCAGCCCCAGCATTTT; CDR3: CASSNRVGNQPQHF
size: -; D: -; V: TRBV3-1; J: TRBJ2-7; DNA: TGTGCCAGCAGCCGGACAGAATACGAGCAGTACTTC; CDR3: CASSRTEYEQYF
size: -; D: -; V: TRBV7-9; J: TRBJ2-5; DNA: TGTGCCAGCAGCTTGGGCGGGGCGCCCTTTCAAGAGACCCAGTACTTC; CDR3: CASSLGGAPFQETQYF
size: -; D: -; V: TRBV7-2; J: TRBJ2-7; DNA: TGTGCCAGCAGCTTAGGGACTTCTCTTAGCTCCTACAATGAGCAGTACTTC; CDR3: CASSLGTSLSSYNEQYF
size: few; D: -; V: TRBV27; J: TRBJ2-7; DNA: TGTGCCAGTCGCGGGGGCACCTCCTCCTACGAGCAGTACTTC; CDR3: CASRGGTSSYEQYF
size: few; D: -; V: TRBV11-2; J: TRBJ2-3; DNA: TGTGCCAGCAGCTTTGGGGAAAGCACAGATACGCAGTATTTT; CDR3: CASSFGESTDTQYF
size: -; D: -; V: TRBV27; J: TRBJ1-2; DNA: TGTGCCAGCAGTCACCTGGGGCCCCAATATGGCTACACCTTC; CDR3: CASSHLGPQYGYTF
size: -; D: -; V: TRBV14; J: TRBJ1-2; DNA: TGTGCCAGCAGCCGGGGGAGGTCCGGTAACTATGGCTACACCTTC; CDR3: CASSRGRSGNYGYTF
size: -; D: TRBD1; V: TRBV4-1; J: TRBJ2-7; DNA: TGCGCCAGCAGCAGATGGACAGGCGATTCCTACAATGAGCAGTACTTC; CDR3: CASSRWTGDSYNEQYF
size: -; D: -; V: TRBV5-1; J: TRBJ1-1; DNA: TGCGCCACCAGAACAGTTATGAACACTGAAGCTTTCTTT; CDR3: CATRTVMNTEAFF
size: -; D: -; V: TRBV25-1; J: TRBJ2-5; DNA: TGTGCCAGCAGTGAATCTGCCCCGGGAGAGACCCAGTACTTC; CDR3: CASSESAPGETQYF
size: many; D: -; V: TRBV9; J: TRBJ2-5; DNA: TGTGCCAGCAGCGTAGCGGGGGCCCAAGAGACCCAGTACTTC; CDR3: CASSVAGAQETQYF
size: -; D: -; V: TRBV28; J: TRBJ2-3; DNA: TGTGCCAGCAGCCGGAACTATCGCACAGATACGCAGTATTTT; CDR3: CASSRNYRTDTQYF
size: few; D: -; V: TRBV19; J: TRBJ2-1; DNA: TGTGCCAGTACCCAGACGGGGCGTAGTAATGAGCAGTTCTTC; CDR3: CASTQTGRSNEQFF
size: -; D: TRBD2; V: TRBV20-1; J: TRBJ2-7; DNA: TGCAGTGCTAGAGATCTTGGACTAGCGGGGGGTAACTACGAGCAGTACTTC; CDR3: CSARDLGLAGGNYEQYF
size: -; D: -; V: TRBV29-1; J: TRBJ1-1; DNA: TGCAGCGTTCAGCTGAAGATGAACACTGAAGCTTTCTTT; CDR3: CSVQLKMNTEAFF
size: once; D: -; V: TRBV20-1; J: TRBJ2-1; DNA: TGCAGTGCTAGAGTGGGTCTCGATGAGCAGTTCTTC; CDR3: CSARVGLDEQFF
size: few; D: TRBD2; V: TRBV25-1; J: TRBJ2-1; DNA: TGTGCCAGCAGTGAGGGTGTCTATGGCGGGCTAGCGGGCTACAATGAGCAGTTCTTC; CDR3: CASSEGVYGGLAGYNEQFF
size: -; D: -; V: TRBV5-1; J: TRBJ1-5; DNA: TGCGCCAGCAGCTCTGACACTGGGGTCCAGCCCCAGCATTTT; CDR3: CASSSDTGVQPQHF
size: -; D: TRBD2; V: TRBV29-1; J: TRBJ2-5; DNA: TGCAGCGTTAGACGGGAGGGTCGGGAGACCCAGTACTTC; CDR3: CSVRREGRETQYF
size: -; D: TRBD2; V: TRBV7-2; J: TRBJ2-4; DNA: TGTGCCAGCAGCCACACTAGCGGGAGGGACCCCAAAAACATTCAGTACTTC; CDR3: CASSHTSGRDPKNIQYF
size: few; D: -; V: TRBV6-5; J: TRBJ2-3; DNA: TGTGCCACCTACTTTGATACGCAGTATTTT; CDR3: CATYFDTQYF
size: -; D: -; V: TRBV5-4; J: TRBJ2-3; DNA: TGTGCCAGCCGGGACCAACAGACAGATACGCAGTATTTT; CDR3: CASRDQQTDTQYF
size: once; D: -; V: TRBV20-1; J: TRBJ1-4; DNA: TGCAGTGCTAGAGTCAGGGGAACTAATGAAAAACTGTTTTTT; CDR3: CSARVRGTNEKLFF
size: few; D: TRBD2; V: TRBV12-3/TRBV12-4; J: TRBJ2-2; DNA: TGTGCCTTTTTTGGGCGGGGGAAGAACACCGGGGAGCTGTTTTTT; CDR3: CAFFGRGKNTGELFF
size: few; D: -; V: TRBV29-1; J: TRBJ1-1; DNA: TGCAGCGTTGAAGGGGGACATACTAGGACTGAAGCTTTCTTT; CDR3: CSVEGGHTRTEAFF
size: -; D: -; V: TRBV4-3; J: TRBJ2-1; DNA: TGCGCCAGCAGCCAAGTCTTCGGGGACCCTATTTACAATGAGCAGTTCTTC; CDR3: CASSQVFGDPIYNEQFF
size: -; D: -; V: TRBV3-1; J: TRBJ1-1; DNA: TGTGCCAGCAGCCAGGTCGGCAAACTTCCCGTTGGAGCTTTCTTT; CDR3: CASSQVGKLPVGAFF
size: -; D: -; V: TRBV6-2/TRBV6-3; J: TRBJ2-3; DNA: TGTGCCAGCAGTTACCCCGGGACTCTTCACGCTAGCACAGATACGCAGTATTTT; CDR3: CASSYPGTLHASTDTQYF
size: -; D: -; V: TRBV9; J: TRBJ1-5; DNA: TGTGCCAGCGGAGGCCTTTCTGATCGGCCCCAGCATTTT; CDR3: CASGGLSDRPQHF
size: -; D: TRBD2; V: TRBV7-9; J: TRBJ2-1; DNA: TGTGCCAGCAGTAGCGGGCGATCCAGCTCCTACAATGAGCAGTTCTTC; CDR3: CASSSGRSSSYNEQFF
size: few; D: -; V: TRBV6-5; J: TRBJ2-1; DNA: TGTGCCAGCAGTTATAGGAGGAGCTCCTACAATGAGCAGTTCTTC; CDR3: CASSYRRSSYNEQFF
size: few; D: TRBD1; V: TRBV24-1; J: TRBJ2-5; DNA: TGTGCCACCAGTGGTCTGGACAGGGAGGAGACCCAGTACTTC; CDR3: CATSGLDREETQYF
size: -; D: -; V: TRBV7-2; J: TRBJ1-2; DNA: TGTGCCAGCAGCTTTTCCTCCGCTAACTATGGCTACACCTTC; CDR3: CASSFSSANYGYTF
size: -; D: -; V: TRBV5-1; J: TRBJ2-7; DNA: TGCGCCAGCAGCCGTTCTCCGGGACAAAGTTTGGGTTTCTACAAGCAGTACTTC; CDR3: CASSRSPGQSLGFYKQYF
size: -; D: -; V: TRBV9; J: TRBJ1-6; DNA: TGTGCCAGCAGCTCGGACGGGGGCTCCTATAATTCACCCCTCCACTTT; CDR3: CASSSDGGSYNSPLHF
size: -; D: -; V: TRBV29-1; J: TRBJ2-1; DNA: TGCAGCGTTGAAGATGGCGGGACTTCCTACGAGCAGTTCTTC; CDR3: CSVEDGGTSYEQFF
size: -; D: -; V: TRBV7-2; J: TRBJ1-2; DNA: TGTGCCAGCGGCTCCTTCGCAGGGCCTGGCTACACCTTC; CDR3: CASGSFAGPGYTF
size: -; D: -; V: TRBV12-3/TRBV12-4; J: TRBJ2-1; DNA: TGTGCCAGCAGCTCCGAAGCGAGCTACAATGAGCAGTTCTTC; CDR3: CASSSEASYNEQFF
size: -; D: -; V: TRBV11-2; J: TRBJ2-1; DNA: TGTGCCAGCAGCTTAGATCCCGGAACTCTGTTCTTC; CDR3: CASSLDPGTLFF